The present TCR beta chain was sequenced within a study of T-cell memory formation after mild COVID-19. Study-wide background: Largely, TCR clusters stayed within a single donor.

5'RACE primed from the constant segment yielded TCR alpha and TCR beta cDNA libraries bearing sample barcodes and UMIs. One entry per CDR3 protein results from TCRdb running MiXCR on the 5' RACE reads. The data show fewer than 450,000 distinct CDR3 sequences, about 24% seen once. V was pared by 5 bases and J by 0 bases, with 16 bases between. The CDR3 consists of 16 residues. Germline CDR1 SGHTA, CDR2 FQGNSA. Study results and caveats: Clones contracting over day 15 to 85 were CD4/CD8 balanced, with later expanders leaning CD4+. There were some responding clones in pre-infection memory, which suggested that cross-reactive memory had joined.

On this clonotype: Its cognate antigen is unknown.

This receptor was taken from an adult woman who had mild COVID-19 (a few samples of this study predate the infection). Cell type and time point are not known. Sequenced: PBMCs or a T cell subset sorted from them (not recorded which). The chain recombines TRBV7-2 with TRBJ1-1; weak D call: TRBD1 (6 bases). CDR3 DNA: TGTGCCAGCAGCGAGGAAAGGGGGGTCATGAACACTGAAGCTTTCTTT. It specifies CASSEERGVMNTEAFF.